The next 11 T cell receptor beta chains were all read from a single sample in a study of T cells after somatic rescue of genetic block. Here immunoSEQ multiplex PCR was the method, and the copy in TCRdb shows in-frame clones only, minus some. The sample has over 55,000 clones; about 91% are singletons. Sequenced sample: peripheral blood mononuclear cells (PBMCs). The receptors derive from a man aged 35 to 55.

The V gene is TRBV7-2, the J gene TRBJ2-7; D not resolved. Trimming left V 1 base short and J 0 bases short, with 13 bases between. The CDR3 has 16 amino acids. The germline CDR1 and CDR2 sequences are SGHTA and FQGNSA. This chain's CDR3 is CASSLGFDASSYEQYF. The DNA of the CDR3 is TGTGCCAGCAGCTTAGGTTTCGACGCAAGCTCCTACGAGCAGTACTTC.

The V gene is TRBV6-1, the J gene TRBJ1-5; no clear D gene. Germline V gene data show CDR1 as MNHNS and CDR2 as SASEGT. Trimming shortened V by 5 bases and J by 0 bases, and 11 bases separated the two germline ends. CDR3 size: 15 residues. The CDR3 DNA is TGTGCCAGCAGTAGGGAACGAACTAGCAATCAGCCCCAGCATTTT. It specifies CASSRERTSNQPQHF.

This chain connects TRBV30 to TRBJ1-2; TRBD1 aligns across 7 bases. The germline gives CDR1 GTSNPN, CDR2 SVGIG (reference sequence). Trimming removed 0 bases from V and 0 bases from J; junction bases left unmatched: 7. The CDR3 runs 16 residues. The CDR3 protein is CAWSVFRGSANYGYTF. As DNA, the CDR3 is TGTGCCTGGAGTGTGTTCAGGGGGTCAGCTAACTATGGCTACACCTTC.

The chain joins TRBV28 to TRBJ1-5, with D unresolved. From germline, CDR1 is MDHEN and CDR2 SYDVKM. Trimming shortened V by 1 base and J by 0 bases, and 13 bases separated the two germline ends. The CDR3 length is 17 residues. CDR3 in DNA: TGTGCCAGCAGTTTATCCACTATAAGGTATAGCAATCAGCCCCAGCATTTT. It encodes CASSLSTIRYSNQPQHF.

The chain joins TRBV5-1 to TRBJ2-6; unclear D gene. Trimming shortened V by 7 bases and J by 1 base, and 9 bases separated the two germline ends. This CDR3 has 14 amino acids. Germline CDR1 is SGHRS and CDR2 is YFSETQ. The CDR3 sequence: CASRPGSGANVLTF. CDR3 bases: TGCGCCAGCCGACCCGGTTCTGGGGCCAACGTCCTGACTTTC.

The J gene is TRBJ1-1, the V gene TRBV4-1; a possible D gene is TRBD1 (5 bases). Trimming removed 6 bases at V and 4 bases at J, with 12 bases between. The CDR3 spans 13 residues. Germline CDR1 MGHRA, CDR2 YSYEKL. The CDR3 sequence is CASRGLRGTEAFF. CDR3 in DNA: TGCGCCAGCAGGGGGTTAAGGGGCACTGAAGCTTTCTTT.

The chain is built from TRBV6-1 and TRBJ1-3, with no clear D. The CDR3 length is 15 residues. The germline gives CDR1 MNHNS, CDR2 SASEGT. The germline V and J ends were trimmed by 7 bases and 4 bases, with 17 bases remaining between them. This CDR3 is CASMRRTLGGNTIYF. In nucleotides, the CDR3 is TGTGCCAGCATGCGGAGGACGTTAGGGGGAAACACCATATATTTT.

Points on this clone: The germline gene is not matched at one end of the junction; a read error may be the cause. This chain uses TRBV6-1 with TRBJ2-6; no reliable D call. The CDR3 spans 14 residues. Per the germline V gene, CDR1 is MNHNS and CDR2 is SASEGT. The chain's CDR3 is CASSEGTGANVLTF. In DNA form, the CDR3 reads TGTGCCAGCAGCGAAGGAACTGGGGCCAACGTCCTGACTTTC.

The chain links TRBV5-7 to TRBJ2-7, with TRBD1 matching 9 bases. TRBV5-7 is an open reading frame whose function is uncertain. Trimming took 0 bases from V and 6 from J; bases not matched to a gene: 13. This CDR3 region has 17 residues. CDR3 coding DNA: TGTGCCAGCAGCTTGGGGAAGGTTACCGGGACAGGGTTCGAGCAGTACTTC. This gives the protein CASSLGKVTGTGFEQYF.

The V call is TRBV6-1, the J call TRBJ2-1, with 8 positions matching TRBD1. Germline-derived CDR1 and CDR2 are MNHNS and SASEGT. After removal of 4 bases from V and 8 bases from J, the junction contained 10 bases not matched to a gene. The CDR3 length is 15 residues. The CDR3 coding sequence is TGTGCCAGCAGTGCCCGAGGACAGGGCTGGGATGAGCAGTTCTTC. This codes for CASSARGQGWDEQFF.

The chain employs TRBV12-2 and TRBJ2-2; TRBD1, the D gene given by the table, was not confirmed from the DNA. TRBV12-2 is a recognized pseudogene. The CDR3 has 17 residues. In DNA, the CDR3 is TGTGCAAGTCGCTTATTTGTCCAGGACACGAACACCGGGGAGCTGTTTTTT. Its translation is CASRLFVQDTNTGELFF.